A single TCR beta chain is shown here with its context. This clonotype came up many times. Its antigen remains unidentified. Per-base quality was not reported, and no clone a single base away is much larger than it. Library preparation was by 3' RACE. TCR libraries were generated from RNA by a 3' RACE protocol incorporating unique molecular identifiers so that PCR amplification bias could be corrected. Amplicon libraries were pooled in groups of up to 12 and sequenced on an Illumina MiSeq using v2 2x250 paired-end chemistry. The study's processing was this. Reads were processed with Decombinator to assign V and J genes and CDR3, with barcode-based error and PCR bias correction. Before the Gini coefficient was calculated with the R ineq package, repertoires were subsampled to the same depth. Three approaches were used to assess CDR3 similarity: GLIPH, Hamming distance and a shared triplet metric. TCRdb trimmed public reads at Q25 via fastp, called clones via MiXCR and kept in-frame beta chains. Each entry is one CDR3 protein sequence, shown with its most common DNA and genes. The V and J calls and clone size come from TCRdb's table, not from the authors' own analysis. Recorded for this sample are about 89,000 distinct CDR3 sequences; approximately 6.9% of them occurred a single time. The top ten clonotypes cover around 1.1% of the sample.

This entry belongs to a study of HIV-infected children after antiretroviral therapy interruption (dated by TCRdb to between 2017 and 2020). With regard to the full study: Eight children were included: four on planned treatment interruption and four on continuous treatment, all with CD4+ count above 500 and viral load below 50 copies/ml. Median age was around 9.5 years in the interruption group and roughly 8 years in the continuous treatment group. Most participating children had recorded exposure to EBV and CMV. Samples from the interruption arm were taken at week 0, at week 12, at the end of interruption (week 24 or 48), and about 3 years after the study ended. Continuous-treatment samples were analyzed from corresponding weeks 0, 48 and 150. Alongside measurements of thymic output, the study compared TCR repertoires of children on planned treatment interruption with TCR repertoires of children on continuous antiretroviral treatment.

Broader findings and caveats from the paper: The naive CD4+ Gini coefficient rose by the end of treatment interruption, suggesting clonal expansion, and returned to baseline by 3 years. Sorted CD45RA+ naive cells might include minor non-naive CD45RA+ populations such as EMRA or stem memory cells. In naive CD4+ repertoires of PTI patients, reduced CDR3 sharing between time points was observed after interruption began, whereas many sequences were found to be shared between end of interruption and 3 years later. The small number of patients is a limitation, and caution is needed when interpreting the data.

The CDR3 contains 14 residues, cysteine and phenylalanine counted. Of all the DNA, just the CDR3 is kept, 42 bases in frame from base 1. At the junction V is shortened by 0 bases and J by 6 bases, with 9 bases in between. The germline V gene provides CDR1 SGHTA and CDR2 FQGNSA. The treatment or condition label, as the study defines it: PENTA 11 planned treatment interruption arm or continuous ART arm. The participants, all children from the United Kingdom aged 2 to 15 years, had been on at least three-drug ART for a minimum of 24 weeks. Cryopreserved PBMCs containing at least 5 million viable cells were needed, and several candidate patients were excluded because their viable PBMC yield was low. Naive CD4+ CD45RA+ CD45RO- T cells were FACS-sorted from thawed PBMCs on a FACSAria III cell sorter. The sorted cells were fixed, and RNA was then extracted with the RNeasy FFPE kit and afterward with the RNeasy Micro kit.

The clonotype comes from a pool of human donors with HIV. The sequences come from CD45RA+ CD4+ T cells from PBMCs, pooled from several time points, collected from a donor given antiretroviral therapy, either interrupted or continuous. The cell subset or site tag for this specimen amounts to: naive CD4+ CD45RA+ CD45RO- T cells. The chain is encoded by TRBV7-2 joined to TRBJ1-5, with the identity of the D gene unclear. CDR3 sequence: CASSLALDVQPQHF. The sequenced DNA is TGTGCCAGCAGCTTAGCTTTGGATGTTCAGCCCCAGCATTTT.